This T cell receptor beta chain came from a study of cytomegalovirus exposure and HLA in healthy donors. General study results and limits: The dataset shows that most TCR sequences were rare, while some public TCRs occurred in many donors. That first-cohort TCR clusters tended to co-occur in the 95 to 150 validation repertoires was found in a later analysis.

As concerns this clone: Its antigen remains unidentified.

With 5 bases clipped from V and 6 bases from J, the junction kept 4 bases outside the gene matches. The length of the CDR3 is 15 residues. Germline CDR1 and CDR2: LNHDA and SQIVND (reference sequence). Method: immunoSEQ multiplex PCR; TCRdb's copy keeps in-frame clones and lacks some. The repertoire holds about 180,000 clones, with about 83% as singletons. This receptor was taken from a woman aged 30 to 39 in good health and CMV-seronegative. The sequenced sample was PBMCs. V usage is TRBV19 and J usage is TRBJ2-2, with 12 bases aligning to TRBD2. For the CDR3, the DNA is TGTGCCAGTAGTCCCAGGACTAGCGGGGCCGGGGAGCTGTTTTTT. This gives the protein CASSPRTSGAGELFF.